This T cell receptor beta chain was documented in a study of T cells after yellow fever vaccination. Points from the study as a whole: From the bulk population, abundant clonotypes could contaminate and appear within FACS-sorted repertoires. Clones that expanded after primary vaccination mostly reappeared after the booster (just under 98% CD4, roughly 87% CD8).

In the case of this clonotype: Its antigen is not identified.

Looked up from germline, CDR1 is SGDLS and CDR2 is YYNGEE. The ends were cut back, 4 bases at V and 1 base at J, with 14 bases in the middle. CDR3 length: 15 residues. TCRdb independently ran MiXCR on the 5' RACE reads; one entry per CDR3 protein. The sample has tens of thousands of distinct CDR3 sequences; around 7.3% are singletons. The sample here was CD8+ T cells sorted from PBMCs, taken on the day of the yellow fever booster vaccination. J is TRBJ1-1 and V is TRBV9; D might be TRBD1 (6 bases). This receptor was identified in a young man who received the YFV17D yellow fever vaccine. The CDR3 here is CASSTDGGRNTEAFF. The CDR3, as DNA: TGTGCCAGCAGCACTGACGGGGGCCGGAACACTGAAGCTTTCTTT. The full variable domain, completed using reference TRBV9 and TRBJ1-1, is DSGVTQTPKHLITATGQRVTLRCSPRSGDLSVYWYQQSLDQGLQFLIQYYNGEERAKGNILERFSAQQFPDLHSELNLSSLELGDSALYFCASSTDGGRNTEAFFGQGTRLTVV.